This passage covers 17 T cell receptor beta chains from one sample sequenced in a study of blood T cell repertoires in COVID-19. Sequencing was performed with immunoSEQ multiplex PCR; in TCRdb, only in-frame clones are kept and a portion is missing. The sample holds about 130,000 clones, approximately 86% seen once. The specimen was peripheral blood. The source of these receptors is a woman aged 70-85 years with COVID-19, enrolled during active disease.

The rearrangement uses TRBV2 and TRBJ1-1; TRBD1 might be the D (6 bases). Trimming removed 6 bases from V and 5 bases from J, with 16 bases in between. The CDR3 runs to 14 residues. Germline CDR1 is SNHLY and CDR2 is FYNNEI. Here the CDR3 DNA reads TGTGCCAGCAGCCGCGGCGGGGGCGCGACTGAAGCTTTCTTT. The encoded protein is CASSRGGGATEAFF.

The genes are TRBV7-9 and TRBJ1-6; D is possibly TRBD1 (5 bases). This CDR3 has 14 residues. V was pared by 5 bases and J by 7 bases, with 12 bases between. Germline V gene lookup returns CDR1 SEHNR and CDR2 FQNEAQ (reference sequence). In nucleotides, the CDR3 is TGTGCCAGCAGCAGGATGACAGCCAATTCACCCCTCCACTTT. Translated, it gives CASSRMTANSPLHF.

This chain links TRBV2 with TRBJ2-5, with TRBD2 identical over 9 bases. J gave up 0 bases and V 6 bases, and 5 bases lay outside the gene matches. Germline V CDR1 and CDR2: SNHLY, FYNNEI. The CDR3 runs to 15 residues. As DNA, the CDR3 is TGTGCCAGCAGCCCTAGACTAGCGGACCAAGAGACCCAGTACTTC. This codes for CASSPRLADQETQYF.

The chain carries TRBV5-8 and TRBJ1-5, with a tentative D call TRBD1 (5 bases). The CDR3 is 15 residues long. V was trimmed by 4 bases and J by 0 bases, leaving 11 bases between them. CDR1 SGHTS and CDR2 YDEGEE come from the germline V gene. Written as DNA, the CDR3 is TGTGCCAGCAGCCCCCGGGGGAATAGCAATCAGCCCCAGCATTTT. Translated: CASSPRGNSNQPQHF.

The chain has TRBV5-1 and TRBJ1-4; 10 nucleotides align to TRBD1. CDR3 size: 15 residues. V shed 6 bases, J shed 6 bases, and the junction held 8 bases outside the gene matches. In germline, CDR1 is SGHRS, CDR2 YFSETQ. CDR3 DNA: TGCGCCAGCACCCGGGACAGGGGAGTAGATGAAAAACTGTTTTTT. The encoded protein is CASTRDRGVDEKLFF. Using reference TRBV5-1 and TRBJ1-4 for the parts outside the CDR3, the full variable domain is KAGVTQTPRYLIKTRGQQVTLSCSPISGHRSVSWYQQTPGQGLQFLFEYFSETQRNKGNFPGRFSGRQFSNSRSEMNVSTLELGDSALYLCASTRDRGVDEKLFFGSGTQLSVL.

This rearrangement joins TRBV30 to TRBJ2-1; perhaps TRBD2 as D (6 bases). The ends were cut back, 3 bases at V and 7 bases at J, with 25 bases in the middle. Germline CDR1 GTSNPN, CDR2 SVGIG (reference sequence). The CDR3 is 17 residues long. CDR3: CAWSPGGAGLLGNEQFF. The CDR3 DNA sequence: TGTGCCTGGAGCCCCGGGGGAGCGGGTCTACTTGGGAATGAGCAGTTCTTC.

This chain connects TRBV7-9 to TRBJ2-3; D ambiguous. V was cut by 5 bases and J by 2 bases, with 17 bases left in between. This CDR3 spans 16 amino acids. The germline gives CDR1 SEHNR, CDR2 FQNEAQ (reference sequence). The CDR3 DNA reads TGTGCCAGCAGCCCTCCCCGAACGCGGCTCACAGATACGCAGTATTTT. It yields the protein CASSPPRTRLTDTQYF.

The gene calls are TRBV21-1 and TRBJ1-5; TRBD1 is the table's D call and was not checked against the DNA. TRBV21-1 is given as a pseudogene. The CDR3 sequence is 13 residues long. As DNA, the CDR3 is TGTGCCATCCGCGACAGGCCCAATCAGCCCCAGCATTTT. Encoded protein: CAIRDRPNQPQHF.

DNA for the CDR3: TGTGCCAGCAGCTCCCGAGGCAGGGGATCAGATACGCAGTATTTT. Its translation is CASSSRGRGSDTQYF. The chain recombines TRBV7-3 with TRBJ2-3; D is possibly TRBD1 (6 bases). Between the trimmed V and J ends, which lost 4 bases and 4 bases, there was a span of 15 bases. The CDR3 has 15 residues. Germline assignment: CDR1 SGHTA and CDR2 FQGTGA.

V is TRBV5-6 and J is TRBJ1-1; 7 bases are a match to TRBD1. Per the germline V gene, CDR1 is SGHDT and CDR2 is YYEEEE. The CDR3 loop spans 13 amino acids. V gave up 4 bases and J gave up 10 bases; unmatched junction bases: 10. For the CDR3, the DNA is TGTGCCAGCAGCCCCGAACGACAGGGTACAGCTTTCTTT. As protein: CASSPERQGTAFF.

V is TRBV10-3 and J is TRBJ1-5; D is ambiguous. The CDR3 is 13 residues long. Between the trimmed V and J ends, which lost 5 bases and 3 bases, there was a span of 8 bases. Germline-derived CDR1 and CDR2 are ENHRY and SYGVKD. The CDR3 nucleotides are TGTGCCATCAGTCTGGAGATCAATCAGCCCCAGCATTTT. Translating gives CAISLEINQPQHF.

The chain's CDR3 is CASSQDTVAGETQYF. The CDR3 nucleotides are TGTGCCAGCAGCCAAGATACCGTGGCGGGGGAGACCCAGTACTTC. The chain joins TRBV3-1 (or the pseudogene TRBV3-2) to TRBJ2-5, with a tentative D call TRBD2 (6 bases). The CDR3 extends over 15 amino acids. Germline CDR1 is LGHDT and CDR2 is YNNKEL (reference sequence). The ends were cut back, 0 bases at V and 5 bases at J, with 13 bases in the middle.

CDR3 in amino acids: CASSKVRTGEETNQPQHF. Here the CDR3 DNA reads TGTGCCAGCAGCAAAGTCAGGACAGGGGAGGAGACCAATCAGCCCCAGCATTTT. The chain carries TRBV21-1 and TRBJ1-5; TRBD1, as called in the table, went unchecked against the DNA. TRBV21-1 counts as a pseudogene. The CDR3 covers 18 residues.

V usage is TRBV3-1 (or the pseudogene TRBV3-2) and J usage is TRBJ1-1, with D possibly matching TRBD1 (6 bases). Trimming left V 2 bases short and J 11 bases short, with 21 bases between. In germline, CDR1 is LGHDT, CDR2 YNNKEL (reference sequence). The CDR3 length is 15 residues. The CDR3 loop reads CASSQHGQPGVGAFF. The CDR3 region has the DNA TGTGCCAGCAGCCAACACGGACAGCCCGGAGTTGGGGCTTTCTTT.

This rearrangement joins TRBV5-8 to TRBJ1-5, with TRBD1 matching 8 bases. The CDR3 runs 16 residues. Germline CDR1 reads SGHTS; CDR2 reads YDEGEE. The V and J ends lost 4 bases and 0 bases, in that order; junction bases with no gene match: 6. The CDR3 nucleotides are TGTGCCAGCAGCACAGGACAGGGCAATAGCAATCAGCCCCAGCATTTT. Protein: CASSTGQGNSNQPQHF.

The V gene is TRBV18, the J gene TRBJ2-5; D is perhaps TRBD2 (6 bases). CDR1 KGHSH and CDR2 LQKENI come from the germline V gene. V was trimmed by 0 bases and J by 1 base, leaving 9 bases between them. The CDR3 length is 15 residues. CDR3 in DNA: TGTGCCAGCTCACCACCTCTAGCGATCCAAGAGACCCAGTACTTC. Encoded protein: CASSPPLAIQETQYF.

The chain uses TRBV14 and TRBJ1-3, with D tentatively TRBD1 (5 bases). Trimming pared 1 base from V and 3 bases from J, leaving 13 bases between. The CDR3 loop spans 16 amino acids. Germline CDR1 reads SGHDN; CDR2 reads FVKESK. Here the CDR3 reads CASSQAAGKFGNTIYF. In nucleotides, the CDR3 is TGTGCCAGCAGCCAAGCCGCAGGGAAGTTTGGAAACACCATATATTTT.